This T cell receptor (beta chain) appears in the sequencing data of a study of OX40 agonist ivuxolimab in advanced cancers. V lost 3 bases, J lost 4 bases, and 7 bases lay in between. Germline assignment: CDR1 SGDLS and CDR2 YYNGEE. The CDR3 sequence is 12 residues long. Comments on this clone: Antigen: not known.

Profiling relied on immunoSEQ multiplex PCR, and the TCRdb table lists in-frame clones only, not all of them. The table includes roughly 81,000 clones, approximately 95% detected once. Findings and limits, study-wide: Expanded clones were, on average, more numerous among CD8+ T cells than CD4+. The study did not work out the antigen specificity of the expanded peripheral T cells. The CD4+ and CD8+ T cells in the blood had expanded clonally by week 6 at 0.1 to 3.0 mg/kg. Partial responders at 0.1-3.0 mg/kg had among the lowest clonal expansion.

Sequenced here: CD4+ or CD8+ T cells sorted from blood, sampled in a trial of the OX40 agonist ivuxolimab. The rearrangement uses TRBV9 and TRBJ2-5; D not certain. The TCR comes from an adult with an advanced solid tumor such as melanoma, head and neck, liver or kidney cancer. In DNA form, the CDR3 reads TGTGCCAGCAGCGCCGGTGGAGAGACCCAGTACTTC. Its translation is CASSAGGETQYF.